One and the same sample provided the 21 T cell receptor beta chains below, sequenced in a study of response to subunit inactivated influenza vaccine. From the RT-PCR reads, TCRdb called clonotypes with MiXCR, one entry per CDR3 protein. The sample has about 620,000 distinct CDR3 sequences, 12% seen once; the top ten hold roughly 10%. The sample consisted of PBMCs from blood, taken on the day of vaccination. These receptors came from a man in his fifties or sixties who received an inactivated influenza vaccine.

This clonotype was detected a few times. CDR3 sequence reads: CASSIRTGFYEQYF. CDR3 bases: TGCGCCAGCAGCATTCGGACAGGGTTTTACGAGCAGTACTTC. The chain has TRBV5-1 and TRBJ2-7, with TRBD1 matching 8 bases. CDR3 length: 14 residues. V gave up 4 bases and J gave up 4 bases; unmatched junction bases: 7. In germline, CDR1 is SGHRS, CDR2 YFSETQ.

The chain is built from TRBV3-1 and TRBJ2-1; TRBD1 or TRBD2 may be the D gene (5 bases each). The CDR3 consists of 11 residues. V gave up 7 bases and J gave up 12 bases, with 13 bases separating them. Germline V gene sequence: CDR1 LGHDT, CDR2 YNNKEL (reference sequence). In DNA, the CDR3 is TGTGCCAGCACCGGGACCACGGTGCAGTTCTTC. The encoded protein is CASTGTTVQFF.

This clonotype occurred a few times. The DNA for the CDR3 is TGCGCCAGCAGCTTGGAAATGGGGGGGACTTATGGCTACACCTTC. Translation: CASSLEMGGTYGYTF. This sequence joins TRBV5-1 and TRBJ1-2, with a tentative D call TRBD1 (5 bases). Germline values: CDR1 SGHRS, CDR2 YFSETQ. CDR3 size: 15 residues. V was clipped by 0 bases and J by 5 bases, with 14 bases between them.

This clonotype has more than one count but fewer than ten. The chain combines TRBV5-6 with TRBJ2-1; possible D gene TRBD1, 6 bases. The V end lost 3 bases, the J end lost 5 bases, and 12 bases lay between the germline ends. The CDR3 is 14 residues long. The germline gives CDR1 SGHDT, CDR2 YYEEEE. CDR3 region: CASSSARGHNEQFF. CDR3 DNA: TGTGCCAGCAGCTCTGCCAGGGGACACAATGAGCAGTTCTTC. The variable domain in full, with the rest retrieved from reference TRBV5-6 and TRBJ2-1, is DAGVTQSPTHLIKTRGQQVTLRCSPKSGHDTVSWYQQALGQGPQFIFQYYEEEERQRGNFPDRFSGHQFPNYSSELNVNALLLGDSALYLCASSSARGHNEQFFGPGTRLTVL.

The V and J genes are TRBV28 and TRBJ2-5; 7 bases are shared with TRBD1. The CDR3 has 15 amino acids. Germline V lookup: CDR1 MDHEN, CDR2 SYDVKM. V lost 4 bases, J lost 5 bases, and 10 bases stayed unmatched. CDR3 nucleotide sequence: TGTGCCAGCAGTTCGGCGACAGGGATAAGGGAGACCCAGTACTTC. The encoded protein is CASSSATGIRETQYF.

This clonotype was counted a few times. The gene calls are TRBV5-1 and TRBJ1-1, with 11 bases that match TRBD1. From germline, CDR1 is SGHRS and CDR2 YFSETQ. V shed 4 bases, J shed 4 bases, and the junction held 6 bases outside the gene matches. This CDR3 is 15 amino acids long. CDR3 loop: CASSTGTGGGTEAFF. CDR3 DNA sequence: TGCGCCAGCAGCACTGGGACAGGGGGGGGCACTGAAGCTTTCTTT. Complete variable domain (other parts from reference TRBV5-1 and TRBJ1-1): KAGVTQTPRYLIKTRGQQVTLSCSPISGHRSVSWYQQTPGQGLQFLFEYFSETQRNKGNFPGRFSGRQFSNSRSEMNVSTLELGDSALYLCASSTGTGGGTEAFFGQGTRLTVV.

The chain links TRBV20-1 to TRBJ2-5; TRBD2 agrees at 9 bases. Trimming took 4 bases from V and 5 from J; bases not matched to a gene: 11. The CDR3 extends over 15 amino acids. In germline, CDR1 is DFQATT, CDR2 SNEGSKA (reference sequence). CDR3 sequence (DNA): TGCAGTGCTATAGACTTTAGCGGGAGCGGGGAGACCCAGTACTTC. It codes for CSAIDFSGSGETQYF.

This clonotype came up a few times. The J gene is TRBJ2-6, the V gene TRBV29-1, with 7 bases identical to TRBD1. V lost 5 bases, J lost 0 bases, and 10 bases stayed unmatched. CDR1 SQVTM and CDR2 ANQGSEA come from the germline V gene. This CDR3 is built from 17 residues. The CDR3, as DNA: TGCAGCGTTTGGGGGAGACAGGGACACTCTGGGGCCAACGTCCTGACTTTC. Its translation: CSVWGRQGHSGANVLTF.

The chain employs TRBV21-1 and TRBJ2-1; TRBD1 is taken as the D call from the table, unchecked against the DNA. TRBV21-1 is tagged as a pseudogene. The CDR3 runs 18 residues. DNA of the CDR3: TGTGCCAGCAGCAAAGTCGGGGCACAGTTGGGCATCGACAATGAGCAGTTCTTC. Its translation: CASSKVGAQLGIDNEQFF.

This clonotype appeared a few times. The CDR3 loop reads CASSPSSETQYF. The CDR3 DNA reads as TGTGCCAGCAGCCCAAGTTCAGAGACCCAGTACTTC. This chain connects TRBV7-9 to TRBJ2-5; D is uncertain. Trimming removed 5 bases at V and 4 bases at J, with 8 bases between. CDR1 SEHNR and CDR2 FQNEAQ come from the germline V gene (reference sequence). This CDR3 is built from 12 residues.

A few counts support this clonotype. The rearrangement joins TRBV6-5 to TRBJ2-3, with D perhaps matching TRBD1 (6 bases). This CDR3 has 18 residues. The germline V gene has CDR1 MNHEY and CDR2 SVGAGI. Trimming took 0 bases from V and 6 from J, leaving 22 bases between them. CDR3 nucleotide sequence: TGTGCCAGCAGTTACTCGGCAGTCTCAATGGGGGCTGCGGATACGCAGTATTTT. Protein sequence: CASSYSAVSMGAADTQYF.

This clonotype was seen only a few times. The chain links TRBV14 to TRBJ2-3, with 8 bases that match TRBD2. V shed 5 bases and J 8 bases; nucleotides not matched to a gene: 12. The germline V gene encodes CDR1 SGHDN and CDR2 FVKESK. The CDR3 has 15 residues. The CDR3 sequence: CASSKQSGSRGTQYF. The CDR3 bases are TGTGCCAGCAGCAAACAAAGCGGGAGTCGCGGTACGCAGTATTTT.

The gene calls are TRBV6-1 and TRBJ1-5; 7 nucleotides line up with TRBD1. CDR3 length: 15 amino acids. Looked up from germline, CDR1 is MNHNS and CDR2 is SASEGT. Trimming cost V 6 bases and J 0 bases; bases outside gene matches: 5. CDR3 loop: CASRDQGGSNQPQHF. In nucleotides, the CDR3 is TGTGCCAGCAGAGATCAGGGGGGTAGCAATCAGCCCCAGCATTTT.

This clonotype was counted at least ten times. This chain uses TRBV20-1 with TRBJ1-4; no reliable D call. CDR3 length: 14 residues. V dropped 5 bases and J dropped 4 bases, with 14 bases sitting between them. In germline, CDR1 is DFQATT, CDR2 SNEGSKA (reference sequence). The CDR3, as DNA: TGCAGTGCTGCTACACAGAGGTATAATGAAAAACTGTTTTTT. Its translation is CSAATQRYNEKLFF.

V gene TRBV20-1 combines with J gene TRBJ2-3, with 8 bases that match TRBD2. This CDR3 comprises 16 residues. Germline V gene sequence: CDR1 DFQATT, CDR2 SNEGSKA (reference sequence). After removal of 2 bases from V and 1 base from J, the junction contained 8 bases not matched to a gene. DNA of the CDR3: TGCAGTGCTAGACCCGCCGCGGGAGGCGGCACAGATACGCAGTATTTT. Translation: CSARPAAGGGTDTQYF.

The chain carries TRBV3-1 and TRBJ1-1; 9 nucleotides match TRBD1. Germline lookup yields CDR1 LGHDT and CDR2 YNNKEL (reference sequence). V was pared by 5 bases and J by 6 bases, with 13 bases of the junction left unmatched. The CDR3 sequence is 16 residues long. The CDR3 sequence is CASSTGGPLIQSEAFF. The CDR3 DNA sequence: TGTGCCAGCAGCACAGGGGGCCCACTGATCCAATCTGAAGCTTTCTTT.

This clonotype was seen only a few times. The CDR3: CASSVVGLYDEQFF. The DNA for the CDR3 is TGTGCCAGCAGCGTAGTGGGATTATACGATGAGCAGTTCTTC. The chain links TRBV9 to TRBJ2-1; D is undetermined. Germline V lookup: CDR1 SGDLS, CDR2 YYNGEE. The CDR3 has 14 residues. V shed 0 bases and J shed 8 bases, with 12 bases lying between them.

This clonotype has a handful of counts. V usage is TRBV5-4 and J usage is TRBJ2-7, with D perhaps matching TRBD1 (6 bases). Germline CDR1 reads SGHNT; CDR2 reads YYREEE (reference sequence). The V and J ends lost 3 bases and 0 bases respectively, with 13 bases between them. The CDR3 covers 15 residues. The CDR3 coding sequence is TGTGCCAGCAGCTGGGGGCAGGGATTCTCCTACGAGCAGTACTTC. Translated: CASSWGQGFSYEQYF.

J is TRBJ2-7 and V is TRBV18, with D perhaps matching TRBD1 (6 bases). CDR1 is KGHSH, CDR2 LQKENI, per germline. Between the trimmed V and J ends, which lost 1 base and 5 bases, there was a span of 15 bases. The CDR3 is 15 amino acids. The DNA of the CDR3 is TGTGCCAGCTCACCACAGACAGGACCGCAGAACGAGCAGTACTTC. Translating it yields CASSPQTGPQNEQYF.

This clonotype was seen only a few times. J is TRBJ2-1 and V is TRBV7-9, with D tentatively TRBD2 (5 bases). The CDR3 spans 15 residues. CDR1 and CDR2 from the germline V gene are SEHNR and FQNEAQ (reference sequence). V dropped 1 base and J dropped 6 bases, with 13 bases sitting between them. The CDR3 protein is CASSLGETSLNEQFF. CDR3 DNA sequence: TGTGCCAGCAGCTTAGGGGAAACTAGTCTCAATGAGCAGTTCTTC. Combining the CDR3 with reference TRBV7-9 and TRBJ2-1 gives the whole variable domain DTGVSQNPRHKITKRGQNVTFRCDPISEHNRLYWYRQTLGQGPEFLTYFQNEAQLEKSRLLSDRFSAERPKGSFSTLEIQRTEQGDSAMYLCASSLGETSLNEQFFGPGTRLTVL.

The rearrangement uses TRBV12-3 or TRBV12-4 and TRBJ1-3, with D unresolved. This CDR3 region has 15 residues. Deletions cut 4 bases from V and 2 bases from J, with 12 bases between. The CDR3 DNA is TGTGCCAGCAGTTCGTTTGGTCGGACTGGAAACACCATATATTTT. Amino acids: CASSSFGRTGNTIYF.